This T cell receptor beta chain was obtained from a study of HIV-infected patients and healthy controls. Broader study findings: Untreated HIV+ repertoires had roughly threefold fewer distinct CDR3s and lower Shannon diversity than healthy controls. A major limitation was that merely sixteen HIV-infected individuals were processed.

This clonotype was counted many times. Its specificity is not known. Roughly three months, about 14 weeks, into antiretroviral therapy, follow-up blood was collected. Whole blood was used without fractionation, so all unsorted peripheral T cells were included. Peripheral blood, 2.5 ml, was drawn for RNA extraction. Reverse transcription used around 500 ng RNA and constant-region primers for alpha and beta. Each of the alpha and beta chains got its own library through chain-specific third strand synthesis with indices. A short first PCR added P5 and P7 adapter elements and a second index. TCRdb re-derived calls from the 5' RACE reads in MiXCR, one entry per CDR3 protein. The repertoire holds about 7,900 distinct CDR3 sequences, with about 8.4% as singletons. From germline, CDR1 is SQVTM and CDR2 ANQGSEA. Trimming stripped 7 bases from V and 2 bases from J, with 14 bases between. This CDR3 has 14 residues.

This TCR came from an adult with HIV infection. The chain uses TRBV29-1 and TRBJ2-2; D might be TRBD2 (7 bases). The sample in question was blood, obtained during antiretroviral therapy. DNA for the CDR3: TGCAGCGCCTTGTGGGGGGGCAACACCGGGGAGCTGTTTTTT. This sequence encodes CSALWGGNTGELFF.